Included here is one TCR beta chain sequence, with context. Its antigen is unknown. Per germline, CDR1 PRHDT and CDR2 FYEKMQ (reference sequence). This CDR3 is built from 12 residues. Trimming stripped 4 bases from V and 6 bases from J, with 10 bases between. The sample comes from a study of somatic mutations in cytotoxic T cells in rheumatoid arthritis. About the study: Purity of nearly 100% was reached when some V beta antibody-stained T-cell populations were flow-sorted, including V beta1+ cells sequenced for TCRB. General study points: Healthy controls did not share the age-linked increase in CD8+ clonality seen in rheumatoid arthritis patients. Per patient, the largest CD8+ clone was found to exceed 20% of CD8+ cells in about an eighth of the roughly 65 cases. Clonality measured in CD8+ T cells did not differ significantly between rheumatoid arthritis patients and age-matched healthy controls.

The protocol was immunoSEQ multiplex PCR, while the TCRdb copy is restricted to in-frame clones and leaves out a portion. The profile shows about 33,000 clones, more than 80% of them singletons. The genes are TRBV13 and TRBJ2-7; a possible D gene is TRBD1 (5 bases). This receptor was taken from a man aged 35-49 years in good health. Sample: CD8+ T cells sorted from blood. The CDR3 here is CASSSRESEQYF. The DNA for the CDR3 is TGTGCCAGCAGCTCCAGGGAAAGCGAGCAGTACTTC.